This entry concerns a single T cell receptor beta chain. Antigen unknown. This sample was taken from a study of T cell responses to AZD1222 COVID-19 vaccine. Regarding the study as a whole: Most donors were white British and more were female, and clonal diversity was possibly underestimated. Researchers took repertoire samples only after the peak T cell response had come. Regions left unmutated in variants are reportedly the target of nearly half of spike-specific TCRs. At baseline, seropositivity was found in only a handful of AZD1222 recipients.

Using immunoSEQ multiplex PCR, the repertoire was profiled, and TCRdb retains in-frame clones only, with some absent. In the table there are approximately 200,000 clones, approximately 94% of which are singletons. Germline values: CDR1 MNHEY, CDR2 SVGAGI. Deletions cut 8 bases from V and 0 bases from J, with 11 bases between. There are 14 residues in the CDR3. This rearrangement joins TRBV6-5 to TRBJ1-3, with D possibly TRBD1 on 6 matching bases. The sample here was peripheral blood, taken 28 days after the second dose of the MenACWY control vaccine. The sequence was obtained from an adult who received the MenACWY meningococcal vaccine as a control. This chain's CDR3 is CASARGSSGNTIYF. In DNA, the CDR3 is TGTGCCAGCGCCAGGGGCTCCTCTGGAAACACCATATATTTT.